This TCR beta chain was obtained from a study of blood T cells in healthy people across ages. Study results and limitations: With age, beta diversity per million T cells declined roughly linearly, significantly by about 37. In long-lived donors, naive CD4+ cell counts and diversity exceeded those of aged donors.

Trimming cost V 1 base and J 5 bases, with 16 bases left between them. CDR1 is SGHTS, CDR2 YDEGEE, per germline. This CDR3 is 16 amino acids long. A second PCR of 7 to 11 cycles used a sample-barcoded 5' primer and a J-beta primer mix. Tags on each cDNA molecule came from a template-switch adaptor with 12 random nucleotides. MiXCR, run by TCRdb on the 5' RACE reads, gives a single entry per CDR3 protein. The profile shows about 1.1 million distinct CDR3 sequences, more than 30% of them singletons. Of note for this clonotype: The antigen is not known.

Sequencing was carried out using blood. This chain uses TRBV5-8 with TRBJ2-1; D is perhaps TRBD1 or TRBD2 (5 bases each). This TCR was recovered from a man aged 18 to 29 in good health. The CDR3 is CASSLTGRELNNEQFF. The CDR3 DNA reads TGTGCCAGCAGCTTGACAGGCAGGGAGCTTAACAATGAGCAGTTCTTC.